This entry describes one T cell receptor (beta chain). Antigen unknown. The data were obtained in a study of T cell responses to AZD1222 COVID-19 vaccine. Notes on the study in general: It was only after the peak T cell response that any repertoires were sampled. Across the whole spike, CD4 TCRs peaked at regions 160-218 and 743-854. Only a handful of AZD1222 recipients, more than five in all, had baseline seropositivity. Nearly half of the spike-specific TCRs reportedly recognize variant regions that carry no mutations.

TCRdb keeps only in-frame clones here, not all; method: immunoSEQ multiplex PCR. The table lists 150,000 to 200,000 clones, over 75% of them singletons. The CDR3 is made up of 15 amino acids. Germline CDR1 GTSNPN, CDR2 SVGIG (reference sequence). The V end was cut by 5 bases, the J end by 0 bases, with 14 bases between. The chain carries TRBV30 and TRBJ1-3, with D perhaps matching TRBD1 (6 bases). The input for sequencing was peripheral blood, taken on day 0 of AZD1222 vaccination. The sequence came from an adult in good health. CDR3 protein: CAWRRDRSSGNTIYF. For the CDR3, the DNA is TGTGCCTGGCGGCGTGACAGGAGCTCTGGAAACACCATATATTTT.